This T cell receptor (beta chain) was identified during a study of shared clonotypes between healthy human individuals. CD45RO-negative CD8 cells positively selected for CCR7 made up the naive population, which excluded terminally differentiated effector memory CD45RA+ cells. Donors were Caucasian adults residing in Nashville, Tennessee, USA. Libraries were prepared by immunoSEQ multiplex PCR; TCRdb keeps only in-frame clonotypes and omits some of them. Among over 2 million clones listed, about 95% were seen once. The CDR3 totals 14 residues. Germline loops: CDR1 LGHNA, CDR2 YSLEER. V lost 4 bases and J 1 base, leaving 7 bases between the germline ends.

The rearrangement uses TRBV4-3 and TRBJ2-2, with D uncertain. Source material: naive CD8+ T cells sorted from blood. The TCR was taken from a man aged 18-30 years in good health. CDR3 DNA sequence: TGCGCCAGCAGCCCTTCGCGGAACACCGGGGAGCTGTTTTTT. Protein sequence: CASSPSRNTGELFF.